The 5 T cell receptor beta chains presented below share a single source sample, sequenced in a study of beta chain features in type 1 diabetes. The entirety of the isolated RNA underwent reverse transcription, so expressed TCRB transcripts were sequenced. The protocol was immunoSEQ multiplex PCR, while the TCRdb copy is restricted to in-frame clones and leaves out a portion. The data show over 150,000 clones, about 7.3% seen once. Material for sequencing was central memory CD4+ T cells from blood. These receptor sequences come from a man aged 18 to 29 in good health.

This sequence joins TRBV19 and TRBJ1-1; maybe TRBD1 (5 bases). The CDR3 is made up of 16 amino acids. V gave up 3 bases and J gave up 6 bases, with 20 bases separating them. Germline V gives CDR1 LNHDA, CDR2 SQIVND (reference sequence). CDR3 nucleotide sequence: TGTGCCAGTAGTATCGTCCCTCGACAGACCCTAGCTGAAGCTTTCTTT. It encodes CASSIVPRQTLAEAFF.

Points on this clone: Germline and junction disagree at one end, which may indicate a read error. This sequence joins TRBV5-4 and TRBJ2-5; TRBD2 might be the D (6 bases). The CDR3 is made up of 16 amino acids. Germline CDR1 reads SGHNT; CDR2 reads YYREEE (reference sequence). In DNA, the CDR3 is TGCGCCAGCAGCCAACTCTATAGCGGACGAAGGGAGACCCAGTACTTC. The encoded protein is CASSQLYSGRRETQYF.

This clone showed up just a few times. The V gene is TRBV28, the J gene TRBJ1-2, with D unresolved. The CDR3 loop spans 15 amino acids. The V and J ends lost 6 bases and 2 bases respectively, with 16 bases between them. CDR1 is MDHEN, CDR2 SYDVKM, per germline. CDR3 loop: CASSGGREANYGYTF. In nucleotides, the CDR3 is TGTGCCAGCAGCGGAGGGCGGGAGGCAAACTATGGCTACACCTTC.

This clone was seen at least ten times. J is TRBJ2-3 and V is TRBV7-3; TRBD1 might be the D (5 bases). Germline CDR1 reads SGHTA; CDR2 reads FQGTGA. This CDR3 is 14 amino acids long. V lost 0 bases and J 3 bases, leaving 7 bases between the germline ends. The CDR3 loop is CASSLTGVTDTQYF. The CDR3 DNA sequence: TGTGCCAGCAGCTTAACAGGGGTGACAGATACGCAGTATTTT.

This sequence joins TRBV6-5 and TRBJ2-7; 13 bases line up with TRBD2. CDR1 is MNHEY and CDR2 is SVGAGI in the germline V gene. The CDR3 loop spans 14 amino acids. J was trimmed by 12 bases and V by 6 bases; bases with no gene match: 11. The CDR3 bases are TGTGCCAGCAGCGATGGACTAGCGGGAGATATCCGGTACTTC. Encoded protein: CASSDGLAGDIRYF.